Listed below are T cell receptor beta chains from one sample, sequenced in a study of blood T cell repertoires in COVID-19. TCRdb keeps only in-frame clones here, not all; method: immunoSEQ multiplex PCR. The repertoire consists of under 45,000 clones, with around 90% occurring once and the leading ten covering around 9.6%. The material sequenced was peripheral blood. These receptor sequences come from a human donor in a cohort sampled during active COVID-19. Each CDR3 is given with its conserved first and last residue. A D gene is named only where the DNA matches it firmly. Expanded clones are given a class, and other clones once, few, many or no size at all.

NA,NA,TRBV5-1,TRBJ1-4,CASSQGRGINEKLFF,TGCGCCAGCAGCCAAGGCCGGGGTATTAATGAAAAACTGTTTTTT
TRBD1,NA,TRBV18,TRBJ2-2,CASSPVTGGVGELFF,TGTGCCAGCTCACCGGTGACAGGGGGAGTCGGGGAGCTGTTTTTT
NA,NA,TRBV4-1,TRBJ1-2,CASSQDLGGPLSGYTF,TGCGCCAGCAGCCAAGATCTGGGGGGGCCCCTATCGGGCTACACCTTC
TRBD2,NA,TRBV6-5,TRBJ2-3,CASPPTSGVTDTQYF,TGTGCCAGCCCTCCGACTAGCGGGGTCACAGATACGCAGTATTTT
NA,NA,TRBV29-1,TRBJ2-2,CSAGGLQGGTGELFF,TGCAGCGCTGGGGGGTTACAGGGAGGGACCGGGGAGCTGTTTTTT
TRBD1,NA,TRBV6-2/TRBV6-3,TRBJ2-7,CASSKPTGTARTGSYEQYF,TGTGCCAGCAGCAAGCCCACCGGGACAGCGCGGACGGGCTCCTACGAGCAGTACTTC
NA,NA,TRBV7-9,TRBJ1-3,CASSFMVLGGTIYF,TGTGCCAGCAGCTTTATGGTTTTAGGCGGCACCATATATTTT
TRBD2,NA,TRBV19,TRBJ2-5,CASSQTEAGGETQYF,TGTGCCAGTAGTCAAACTGAAGCGGGAGGAGAGACCCAGTACTTC
TRBD1,NA,TRBV6-6,TRBJ1-2,CASSRGQGFINYGYTF,TGTGCCAGCAGCCGGGGACAGGGGTTCATCAACTATGGCTACACCTTC
TRBD1,NA,TRBV7-8,TRBJ1-5,CASSTHRQGIQPQHF,TGTGCCAGCAGCACCCACCGACAGGGGATTCAGCCCCAGCATTTT
TRBD1,NA,TRBV27,TRBJ2-7,CASSAQGTGWWEQYF,TGTGCCAGCAGTGCGCAAGGGACAGGGTGGTGGGAGCAGTACTTC
TRBD2,once,TRBV28,TRBJ2-7,CASSTGFSGRSYEQYF,TGTGCCAGCAGTACGGGTTTTAGCGGGCGATCCTACGAGCAGTACTTC
NA,NA,TRBV7-2,TRBJ1-6,CASSLSWTSYNSPLHF,TGTGCCAGCAGCTTATCGTGGACATCTTATAATTCACCCCTCCACTTT
TRBD2,once,TRBV6-5,TRBJ2-1,CASSRAGGRNEQFF,TGTGCCAGCAGTCGCGCGGGAGGGCGGAATGAGCAGTTCTTC
TRBD1,once,TRBV7-9,TRBJ2-1,CASSLLGQGGNNEQFF,TGTGCCAGCAGCTTATTAGGACAGGGAGGTAACAATGAGCAGTTCTTC
NA,NA,TRBV5-6,TRBJ2-3,CASSLYRGGDTQYF,TGTGCCAGCAGCTTGTATAGGGGAGGAGATACGCAGTATTTT
NA,NA,TRBV13,TRBJ1-1,CASSFDRRSAEAFF,TGTGCCAGCAGCTTCGACAGGAGGAGCGCTGAAGCTTTCTTT
NA,once,TRBV7-8,TRBJ2-7,CASSLSPDWAYEQYF,TGTGCCAGCAGCTTGTCCCCGGACTGGGCGTACGAGCAGTACTTC
NA,NA,TRBV7-2,TRBJ1-2,CASSLGGTGSNYGYTF,TGTGCCAGCAGCTTAGGTGGGACTGGGTCTAACTATGGCTACACCTTC
TRBD2,NA,TRBV7-2,TRBJ2-3,CASSLASVAGGSGWDTQYF,TGTGCCAGCAGCTTAGCGTCGGTAGCGGGGGGCTCCGGATGGGATACGCAGTATTTT
TRBD1,NA,TRBV2,TRBJ1-4,CASSRTGVKEKLFF,TGTGCCAGCAGTCGGACAGGGGTGAAGGAAAAACTGTTTTTT
TRBD1,NA,TRBV30,TRBJ1-3,CAFGQGASGNTIYF,TGTGCCTTCGGACAGGGGGCCTCTGGAAACACCATATATTTT
NA,NA,TRBV7-2,TRBJ1-2,CASSFAFTGRDYGYTF,TGTGCCAGCAGCTTCGCTTTTACAGGGCGGGACTATGGCTACACCTTC
NA,few,TRBV30,TRBJ2-7,CAWSVLPAGPYEQYF,TGTGCCTGGAGTGTACTTCCAGCGGGTCCCTACGAGCAGTACTTC
TRBD1,NA,TRBV9,TRBJ1-1,CASSVSGTANTEAFF,TGTGCCAGCAGCGTATCCGGGACAGCAAACACTGAAGCTTTCTTT
NA,NA,TRBV6-5,TRBJ1-2,CASSYVGGANYGYTF,TGTGCCAGCAGTTACGTGGGGGGGGCCAACTATGGCTACACCTTC
TRBD2,NA,TRBV7-2,TRBJ2-2,CASSWKVPSGSGTGELFF,TGTGCCAGCAGCTGGAAAGTCCCTAGCGGGAGCGGGACCGGGGAGCTGTTTTTT